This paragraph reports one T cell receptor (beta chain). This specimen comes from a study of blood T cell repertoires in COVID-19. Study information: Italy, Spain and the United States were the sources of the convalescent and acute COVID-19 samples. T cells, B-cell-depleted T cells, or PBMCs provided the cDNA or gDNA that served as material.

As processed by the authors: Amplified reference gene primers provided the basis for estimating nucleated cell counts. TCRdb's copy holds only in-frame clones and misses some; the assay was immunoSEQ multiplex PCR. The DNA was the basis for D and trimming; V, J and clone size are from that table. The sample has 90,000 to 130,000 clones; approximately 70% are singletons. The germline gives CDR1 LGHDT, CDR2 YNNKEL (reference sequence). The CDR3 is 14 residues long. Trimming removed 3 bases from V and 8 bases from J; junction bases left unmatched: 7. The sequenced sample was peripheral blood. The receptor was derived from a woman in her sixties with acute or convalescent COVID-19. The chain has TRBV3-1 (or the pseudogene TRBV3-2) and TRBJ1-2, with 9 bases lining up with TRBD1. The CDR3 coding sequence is TGTGCCAGCAGCCAGGACAGGGGCCGCGGGGGCTACACCTTC. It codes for CASSQDRGRGGYTF.